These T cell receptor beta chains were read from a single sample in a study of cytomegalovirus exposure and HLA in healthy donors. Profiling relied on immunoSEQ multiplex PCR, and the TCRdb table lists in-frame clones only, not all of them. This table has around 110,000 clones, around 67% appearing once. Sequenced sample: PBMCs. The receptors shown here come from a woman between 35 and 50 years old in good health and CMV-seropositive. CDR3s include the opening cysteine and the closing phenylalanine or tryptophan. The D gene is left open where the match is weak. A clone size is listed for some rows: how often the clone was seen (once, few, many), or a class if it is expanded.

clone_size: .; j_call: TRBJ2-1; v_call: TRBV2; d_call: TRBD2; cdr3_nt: TGTGCCAGCAGTCTTGCGGGGGGGCCGTATGAGCAGTTCTTC; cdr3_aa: CASSLAGGPYEQFF
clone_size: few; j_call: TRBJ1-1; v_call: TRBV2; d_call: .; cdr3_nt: TGTGCCAGCAGTACCTGGAGCACTGAAGCTTTCTTT; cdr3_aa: CASSTWSTEAFF
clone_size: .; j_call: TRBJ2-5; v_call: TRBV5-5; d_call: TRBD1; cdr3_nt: TGTGCCAGCAGCTTGAGACCTTGGACAGGGGGAGAGACCCAGTACTTC; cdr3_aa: CASSLRPWTGGETQYF
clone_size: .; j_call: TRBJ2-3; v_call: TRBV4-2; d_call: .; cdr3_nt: TGTGCCAGCAGCCAAGACTCGAGCACAGATACGCAGTATTTT; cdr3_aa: CASSQDSSTDTQYF
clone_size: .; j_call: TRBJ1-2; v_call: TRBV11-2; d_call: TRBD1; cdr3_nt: TGTGCCAGCAGCTTAGAGTCAGGGGGCTATGGCTACACCTTC; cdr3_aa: CASSLESGGYGYTF
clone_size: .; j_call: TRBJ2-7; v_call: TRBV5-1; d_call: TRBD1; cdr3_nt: TGCGCCAGCAGCTTTGGGGGACAGGGTAACGAGCAGTACTTC; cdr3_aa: CASSFGGQGNEQYF
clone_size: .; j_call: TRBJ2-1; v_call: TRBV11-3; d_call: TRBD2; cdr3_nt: TGTGCCAGCAGCTTAGGGACTAGCGGGGGGGCGGATGAGCAGTTCTTC; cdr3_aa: CASSLGTSGGADEQFF
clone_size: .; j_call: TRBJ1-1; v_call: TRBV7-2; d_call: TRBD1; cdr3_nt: TGTGCCAGCAGCTTAGTAGGGGGCGGGACTGAAGCTTTCTTT; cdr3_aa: CASSLVGGGTEAFF
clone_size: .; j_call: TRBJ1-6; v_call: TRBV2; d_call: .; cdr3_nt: TGTGCCAGCGCAGGGCGAGCCCACCTCGTTTCACCCCTCCACTTT; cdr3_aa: CASAGRAHLVSPLHF
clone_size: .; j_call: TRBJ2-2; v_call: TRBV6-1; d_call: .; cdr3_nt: TGTGCCAGCAGTGGGACACAGGGTTCGACCGGGGAGCTGTTTTTT; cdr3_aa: CASSGTQGSTGELFF
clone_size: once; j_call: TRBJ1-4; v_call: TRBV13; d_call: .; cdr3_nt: TGTGCCAGCAGCACCGGACATACTCGAGGTGAAAAACTGTTTTTT; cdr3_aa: CASSTGHTRGEKLFF
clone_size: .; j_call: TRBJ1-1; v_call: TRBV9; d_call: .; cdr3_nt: TGTGCCAGCAGCGTAGGGACACAGACTGAAGCTTTCTTT; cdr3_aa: CASSVGTQTEAFF
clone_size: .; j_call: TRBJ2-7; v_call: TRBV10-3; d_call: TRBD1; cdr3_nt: TGTGCCATCAGTGAGGGGGACAGGCGAGGTTACGAGCAGTACTTC; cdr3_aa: CAISEGDRRGYEQYF
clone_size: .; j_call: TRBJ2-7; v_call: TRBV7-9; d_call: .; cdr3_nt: TGTGCCAGCAGCTTAGGAATCGGCGAGCAGTACTTC; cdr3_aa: CASSLGIGEQYF
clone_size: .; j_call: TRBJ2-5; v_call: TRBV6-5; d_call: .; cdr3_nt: TGTGCCAGCAGTTACCGCGGGGGCCCGGGGGAGACCCAGTACTTC; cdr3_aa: CASSYRGGPGETQYF
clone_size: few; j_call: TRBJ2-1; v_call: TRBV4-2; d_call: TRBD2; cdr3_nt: TGTGCCAGCAGCCAAGAGACGTGGGGGGGGTCCTACAATGAGCAGTTCTTC; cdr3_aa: CASSQETWGGSYNEQFF
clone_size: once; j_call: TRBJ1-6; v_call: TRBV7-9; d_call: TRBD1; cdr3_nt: TGTGCCAGCAGCGCTAGACAGGGGGTAAATTCACCCCTCCACTTT; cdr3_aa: CASSARQGVNSPLHF
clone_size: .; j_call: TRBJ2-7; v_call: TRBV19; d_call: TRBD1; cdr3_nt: TGTGCCAGTTCGTTACAGGGACAGTACGAGCAGTACTTC; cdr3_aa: CASSLQGQYEQYF
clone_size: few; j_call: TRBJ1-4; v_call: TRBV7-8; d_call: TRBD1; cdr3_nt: TGTGCCAGCAGCCCTGATGGGGACAGCCCCAATGAAAAACTGTTTTTT; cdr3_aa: CASSPDGDSPNEKLFF
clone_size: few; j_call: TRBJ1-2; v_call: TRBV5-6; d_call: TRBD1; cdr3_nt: TGTGCCAGCAGTAGAGAACAGGGGCCCGGGGCCGGCTACACCTTC; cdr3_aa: CASSREQGPGAGYTF
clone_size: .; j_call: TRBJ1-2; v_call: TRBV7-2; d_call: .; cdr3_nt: TGTGCCAGCAGCTCCCGGGCGGGCACCGGCTACACCTTC; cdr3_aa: CASSSRAGTGYTF
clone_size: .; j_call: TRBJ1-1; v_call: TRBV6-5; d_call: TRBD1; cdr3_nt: TGTGCCAGCAACCCCCGGGGACAGGCTGAAACTGAAGCTTTCTTT; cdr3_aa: CASNPRGQAETEAFF
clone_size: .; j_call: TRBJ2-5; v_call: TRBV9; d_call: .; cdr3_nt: TGTGCCAGCAGCCTTCTGGGGCTAGGCCAAGAGACCCAGTACTTC; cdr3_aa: CASSLLGLGQETQYF
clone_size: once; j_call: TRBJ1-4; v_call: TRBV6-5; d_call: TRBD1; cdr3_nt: TGTGCCAGCAAGCTCGGGACAGGGAGTGAAAAACTGTTTTTT; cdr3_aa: CASKLGTGSEKLFF
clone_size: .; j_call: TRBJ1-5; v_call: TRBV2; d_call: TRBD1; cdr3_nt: TGTGCCAGCAGACCCGGGACAGGGGGCAATCAGCCCCAGCATTTT; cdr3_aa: CASRPGTGGNQPQHF
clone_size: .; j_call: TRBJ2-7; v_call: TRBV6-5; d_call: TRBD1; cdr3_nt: TGTGCCAGCAATTCCGGGACAGGGCAATCCTACGAGCAGTACTTC; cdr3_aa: CASNSGTGQSYEQYF
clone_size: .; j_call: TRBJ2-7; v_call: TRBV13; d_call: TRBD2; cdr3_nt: TGTGCCAGCAGCCGGACTAGCGGGGACGAGCAGTACTTC; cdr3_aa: CASSRTSGDEQYF
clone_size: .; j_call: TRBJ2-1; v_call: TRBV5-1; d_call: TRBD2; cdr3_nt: TGCGCCAGCAGCCTAGCGGGTAGCTCCTACAATGAGCAGTTCTTC; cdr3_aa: CASSLAGSSYNEQFF
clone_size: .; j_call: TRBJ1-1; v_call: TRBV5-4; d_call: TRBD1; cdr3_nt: TGTGCCAGCAGCTTGATGGGGGACAGCCTCCTGACTGAAGCTTTCTTT; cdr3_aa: CASSLMGDSLLTEAFF
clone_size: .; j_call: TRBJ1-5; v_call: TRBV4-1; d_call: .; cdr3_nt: TGCGCCAGCAGCCCCAGGGCCGGGGGGCCCCAGCATTTT; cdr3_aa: CASSPRAGGPQHF
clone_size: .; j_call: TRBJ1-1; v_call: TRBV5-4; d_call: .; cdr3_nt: TGTGCCAGCAGCTTCGGCGGGCCGAACACTGAAGCTTTCTTT; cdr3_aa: CASSFGGPNTEAFF
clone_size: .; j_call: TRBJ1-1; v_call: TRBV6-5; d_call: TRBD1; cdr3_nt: TGTGCCAGCAGCCCGCCGAGGGGGCGGACTGAAGCTTTCTTT; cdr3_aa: CASSPPRGRTEAFF
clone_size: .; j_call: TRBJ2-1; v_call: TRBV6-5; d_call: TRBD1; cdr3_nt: TGTGCCAGCAGCATAGACAGGGGGCCAGGCAATGAGCAGTTCTTC; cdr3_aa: CASSIDRGPGNEQFF
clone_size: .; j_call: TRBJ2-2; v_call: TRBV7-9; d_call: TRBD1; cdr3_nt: TGTGCCAGCAGCCCACAGGGGCTACGGACCGGGGAGCTGTTTTTT; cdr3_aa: CASSPQGLRTGELFF
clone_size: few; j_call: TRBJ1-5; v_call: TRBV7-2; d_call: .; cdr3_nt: TGTGCCAGCAGCTTAGTGGGCGGGGGAAGCAATCAGCCCCAGCATTTT; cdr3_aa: CASSLVGGGSNQPQHF
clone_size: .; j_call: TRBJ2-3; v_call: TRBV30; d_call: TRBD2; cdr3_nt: TGTGCCTGGAGTCTGACCGGCGGGGGGGCGGCAGATACGCAGTATTTT; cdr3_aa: CAWSLTGGGAADTQYF
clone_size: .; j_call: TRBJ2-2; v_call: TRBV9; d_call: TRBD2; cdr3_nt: TGTGCCAGCAGCGTAGCTAGCGGGGACTACGGGGAGCTGTTTTTT; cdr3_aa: CASSVASGDYGELFF
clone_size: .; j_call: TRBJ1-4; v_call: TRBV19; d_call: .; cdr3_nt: TGTGCCAGTAGTACCATTAATGAAAAACTGTTTTTT; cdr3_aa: CASSTINEKLFF
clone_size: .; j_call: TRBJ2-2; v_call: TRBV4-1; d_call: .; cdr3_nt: TGCGCCAGCAGCCAAAGAGGGCTAGGAGGTTACACCGGGGAGCTGTTTTTT; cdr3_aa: CASSQRGLGGYTGELFF
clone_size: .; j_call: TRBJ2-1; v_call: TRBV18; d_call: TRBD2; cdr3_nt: TGTGCCAGCTCCCCGCTAGCGGGGGAGGGCAATGAGCAGTTCTTC; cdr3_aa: CASSPLAGEGNEQFF
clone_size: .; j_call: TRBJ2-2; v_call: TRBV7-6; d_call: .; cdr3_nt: TGTGCCAGCAGCTTAGGAGGGCGGGTGAAGAACACCGGGGAGCTGTTTTTT; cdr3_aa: CASSLGGRVKNTGELFF
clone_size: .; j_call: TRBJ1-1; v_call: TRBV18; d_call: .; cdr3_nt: TGTGCCAGCTCACCTACCGGGACATTAACTGAAGCTTTCTTT; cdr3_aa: CASSPTGTLTEAFF
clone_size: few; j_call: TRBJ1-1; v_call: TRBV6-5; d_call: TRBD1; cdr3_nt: TGTGCCAGCAACGACAGGGAGAGGACTGAAGCTTTCTTT; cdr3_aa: CASNDRERTEAFF
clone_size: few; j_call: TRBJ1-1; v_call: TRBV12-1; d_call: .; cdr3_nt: TGTGCCAGCAGCTTTGAGGACCGACAGGGGGTAGGAACTGAAGCTTTCTTT; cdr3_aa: CASSFEDRQGVGTEAFF